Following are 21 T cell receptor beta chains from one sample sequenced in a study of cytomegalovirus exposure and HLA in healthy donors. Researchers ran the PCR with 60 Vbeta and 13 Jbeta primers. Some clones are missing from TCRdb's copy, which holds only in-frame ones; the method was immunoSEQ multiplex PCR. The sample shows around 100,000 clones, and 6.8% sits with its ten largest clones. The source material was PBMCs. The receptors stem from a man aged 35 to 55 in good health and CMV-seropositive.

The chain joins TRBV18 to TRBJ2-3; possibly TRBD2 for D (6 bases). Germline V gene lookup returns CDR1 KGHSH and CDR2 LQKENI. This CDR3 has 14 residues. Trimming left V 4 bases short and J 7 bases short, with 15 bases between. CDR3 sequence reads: CASSLSGGSYTQYF. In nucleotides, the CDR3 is TGTGCCAGCTCACTCAGCGGAGGGTCGTATACGCAGTATTTT.

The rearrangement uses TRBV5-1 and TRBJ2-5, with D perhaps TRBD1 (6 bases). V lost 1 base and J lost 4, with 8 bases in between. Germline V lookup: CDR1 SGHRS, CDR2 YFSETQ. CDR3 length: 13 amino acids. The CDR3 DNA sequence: TGCGCCAGCAGCTTGTACAGGGCAGAGACCCAGTACTTC. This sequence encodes CASSLYRAETQYF.

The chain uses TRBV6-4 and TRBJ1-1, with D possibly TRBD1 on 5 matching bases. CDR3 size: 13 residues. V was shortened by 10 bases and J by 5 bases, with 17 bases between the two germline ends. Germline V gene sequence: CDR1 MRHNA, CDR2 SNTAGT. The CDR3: CATSRAEGTEAFF. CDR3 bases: TGTGCCACCAGCCGGGCGGAGGGGACTGAAGCTTTCTTT.

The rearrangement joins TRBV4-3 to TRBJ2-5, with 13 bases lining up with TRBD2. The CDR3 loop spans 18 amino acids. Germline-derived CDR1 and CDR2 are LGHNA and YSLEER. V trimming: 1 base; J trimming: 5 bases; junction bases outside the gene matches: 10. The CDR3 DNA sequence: TGCGCCAGCAGCCAAGGGACTAGCGGGAGCAATGGTGGGGAGACCCAGTACTTC. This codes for CASSQGTSGSNGGETQYF.

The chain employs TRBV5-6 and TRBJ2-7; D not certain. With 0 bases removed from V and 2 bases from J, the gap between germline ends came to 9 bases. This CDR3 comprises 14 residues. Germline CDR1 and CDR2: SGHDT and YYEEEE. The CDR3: CASSLVADTYEQYF. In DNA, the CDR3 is TGTGCCAGCAGCTTGGTGGCTGATACCTACGAGCAGTACTTC.

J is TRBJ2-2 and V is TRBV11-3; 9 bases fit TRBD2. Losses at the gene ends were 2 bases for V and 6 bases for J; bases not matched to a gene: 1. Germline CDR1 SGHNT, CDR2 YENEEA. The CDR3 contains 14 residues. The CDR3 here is CASSLRTSAGELFF. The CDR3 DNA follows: TGTGCCAGCAGCTTAAGGACTAGCGCCGGGGAGCTGTTTTTT.

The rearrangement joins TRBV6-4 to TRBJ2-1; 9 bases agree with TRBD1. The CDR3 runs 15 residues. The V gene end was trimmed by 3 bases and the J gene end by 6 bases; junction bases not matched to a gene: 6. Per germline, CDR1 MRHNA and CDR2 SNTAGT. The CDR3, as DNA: TGTGCCAGCAGTGAAGAGAGGACAGGGGCCAATGAGCAGTTCTTC. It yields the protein CASSEERTGANEQFF.

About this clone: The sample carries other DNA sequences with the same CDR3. The DNA for the CDR3 is TGCGCCAGCAGCCAAGCCGGGAACACCGGGGAGCTGTTTTTT. It specifies CASSQAGNTGELFF. This chain joins TRBV4-1 and TRBJ2-2; D not certain. The CDR3 length is 14 residues. The germline V gene encodes CDR1 MGHRA and CDR2 YSYEKL. The germline V and J ends were trimmed by 1 base and 1 base, with 4 bases remaining between them.

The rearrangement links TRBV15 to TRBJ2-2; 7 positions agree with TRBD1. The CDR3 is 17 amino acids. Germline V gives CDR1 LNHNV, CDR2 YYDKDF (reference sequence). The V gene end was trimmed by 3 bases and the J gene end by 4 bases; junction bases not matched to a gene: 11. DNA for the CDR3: TGTGCCACCAGCAGTTATTCGACAGGGAGAGTCACCGGGGAGCTGTTTTTT. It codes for CATSSYSTGRVTGELFF. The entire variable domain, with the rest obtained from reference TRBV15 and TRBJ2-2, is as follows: DAMVIQNPRYQVTQFGKPVTLSCSQTLNHNVMYWYQQKSSQAPKLLFHYYDKDFNNEADTPDNFQSRRPNTSFCFLDIRSPGLGDTAMYLCATSSYSTGRVTGELFFGEGSRLTVL.

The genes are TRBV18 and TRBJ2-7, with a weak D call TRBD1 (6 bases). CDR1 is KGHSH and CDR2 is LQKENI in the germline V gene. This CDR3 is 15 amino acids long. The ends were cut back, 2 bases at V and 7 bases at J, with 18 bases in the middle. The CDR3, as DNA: TGTGCCAGCTCACCAATACAGGGTATCCTTGGGGAGCAGTACTTC. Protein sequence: CASSPIQGILGEQYF. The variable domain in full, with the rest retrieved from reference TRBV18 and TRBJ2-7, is NAGVMQNPRHLVRRRGQEARLRCSPMKGHSHVYWYRQLPEEGLKFMVYLQKENIIDESGMPKERFSAEFPKEGPSILRIQQVVRGDSAAYFCASSPIQGILGEQYFGPGTRLTVT.

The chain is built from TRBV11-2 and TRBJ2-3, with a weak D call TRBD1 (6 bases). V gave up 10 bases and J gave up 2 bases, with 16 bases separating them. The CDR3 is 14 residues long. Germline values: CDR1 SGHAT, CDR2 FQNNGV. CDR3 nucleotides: TGTGCCACTGGACCGGGACAAAACACAGATACGCAGTATTTT. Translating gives CATGPGQNTDTQYF.

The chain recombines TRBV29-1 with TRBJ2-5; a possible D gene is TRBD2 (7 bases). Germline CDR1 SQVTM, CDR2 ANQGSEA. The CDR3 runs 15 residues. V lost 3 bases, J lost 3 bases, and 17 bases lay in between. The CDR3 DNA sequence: TGCAGCGTTGATCTGGGGGGGCAGGGAGAAGAGACCCAGTACTTC. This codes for CSVDLGGQGEETQYF.

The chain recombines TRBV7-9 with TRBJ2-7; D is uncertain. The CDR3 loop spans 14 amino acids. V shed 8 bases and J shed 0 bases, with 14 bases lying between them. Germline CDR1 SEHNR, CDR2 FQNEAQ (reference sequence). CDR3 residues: CASATAVSSYEQYF. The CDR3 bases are TGTGCCAGCGCCACGGCGGTGAGCTCCTACGAGCAGTACTTC.

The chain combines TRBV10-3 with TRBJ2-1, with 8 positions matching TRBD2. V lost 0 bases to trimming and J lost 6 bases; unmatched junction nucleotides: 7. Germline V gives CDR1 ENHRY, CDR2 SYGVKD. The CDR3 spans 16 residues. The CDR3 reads CAISESSGGSSNEQFF. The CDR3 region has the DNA TGTGCCATCAGTGAGTCGAGCGGGGGATCTTCCAATGAGCAGTTCTTC.

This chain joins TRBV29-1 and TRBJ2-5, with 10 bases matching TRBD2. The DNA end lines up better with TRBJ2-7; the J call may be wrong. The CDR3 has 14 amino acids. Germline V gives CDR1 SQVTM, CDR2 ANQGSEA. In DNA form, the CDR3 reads TGCAGCGTTGTTGGGCTAGCGGGGGCCTACGAGCAGTACTTC. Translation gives CSVVGLAGAYEQYF.

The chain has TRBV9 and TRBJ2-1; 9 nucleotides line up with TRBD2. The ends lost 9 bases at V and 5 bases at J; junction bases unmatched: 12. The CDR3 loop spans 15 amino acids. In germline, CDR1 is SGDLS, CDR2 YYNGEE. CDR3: CAIRGHGTSNNEQFF. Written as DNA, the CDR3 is TGTGCCATCCGCGGCCACGGGACTAGCAACAATGAGCAGTTCTTC. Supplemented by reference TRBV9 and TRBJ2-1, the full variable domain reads DSGVTQTPKHLITATGQRVTLRCSPRSGDLSVYWYQQSLDQGLQFLIQYYNGEERAKGNILERFSAQQFPDLHSELNLSSLELGDSALYFCAIRGHGTSNNEQFFGPGTRLTVL.

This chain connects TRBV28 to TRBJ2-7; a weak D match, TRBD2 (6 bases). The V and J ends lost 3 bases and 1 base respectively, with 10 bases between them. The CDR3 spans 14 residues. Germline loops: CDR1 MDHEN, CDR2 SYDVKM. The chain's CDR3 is CASSFFSGSYEQYF. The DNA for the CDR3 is TGTGCCAGCAGTTTTTTTAGCGGATCCTACGAGCAGTACTTC.

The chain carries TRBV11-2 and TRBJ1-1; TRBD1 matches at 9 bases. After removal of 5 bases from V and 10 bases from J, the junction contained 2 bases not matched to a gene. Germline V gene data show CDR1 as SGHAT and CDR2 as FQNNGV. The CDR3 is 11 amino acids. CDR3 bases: TGTGCCAGCAGCCCGGACAGGGGAGCTTTCTTT. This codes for CASSPDRGAFF.

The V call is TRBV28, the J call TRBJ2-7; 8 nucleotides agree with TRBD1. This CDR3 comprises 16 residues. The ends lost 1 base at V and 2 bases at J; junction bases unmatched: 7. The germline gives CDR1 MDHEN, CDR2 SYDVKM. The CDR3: CASSLLRRGHTYEQYF. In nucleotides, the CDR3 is TGTGCCAGCAGTTTATTGCGCAGGGGGCATACCTACGAGCAGTACTTC.

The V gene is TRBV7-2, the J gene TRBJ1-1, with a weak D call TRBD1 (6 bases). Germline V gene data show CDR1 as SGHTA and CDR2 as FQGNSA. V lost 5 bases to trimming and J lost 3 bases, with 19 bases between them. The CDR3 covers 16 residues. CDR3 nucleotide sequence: TGTGCCAGCAGCCAACCCACAGGACAGTGGTACACTGAAGCTTTCTTT. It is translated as CASSQPTGQWYTEAFF.

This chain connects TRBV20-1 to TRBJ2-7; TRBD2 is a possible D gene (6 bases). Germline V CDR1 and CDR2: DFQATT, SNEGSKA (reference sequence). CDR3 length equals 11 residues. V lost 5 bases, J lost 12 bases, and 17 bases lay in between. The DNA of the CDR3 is TGCAGTGCTCCGTGGCGGGATCGGGGGTACTTC. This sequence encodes CSAPWRDRGYF.